Following are 19 T cell receptor beta chains from one sample sequenced in a study of T cells in Graves' hyperthyroidism and ophthalmopathy (dated by TCRdb to between 2018 and 2021). Libraries were made using multiplex PCR. Sequencing used an Illumina HiSeq 2000. Amplification of TCR beta CDR3 regions was carried out from RNA transcripts. For the first round of RT-PCR on the TCR CDR3, the HTBI primer set was used together with the Qiagen OneStep RT-PCR kit. TCRdb reanalyzed the raw reads on its own, using fastp at Q25 for trimming and MiXCR for clone calling, and kept in-frame beta chains. Records with the same CDR3 protein are collapsed into one entry carrying the most frequent genes and DNA. The sample table lists roughly 200,000 distinct CDR3 sequences, approximately 20% of them with a count of one. The biggest ten clones account for about 41% of the sample. Sequencing used blood. All receptors come from a man aged 40-49 years with Graves' hyperthyroidism.

The J gene is TRBJ1-4, the V gene TRBV7-6, with TRBD1 matching over 8 bases. The germline V gene has CDR1 SGHVS and CDR2 FNYEAQ. V shed 5 bases, J shed 8 bases, and the junction held 7 bases outside the gene matches. The CDR3 is made up of 14 amino acids. CDR3 DNA sequence: TGTGCCAGCAGCAATGGACAGGGTGGAGAAAAACTGTTTTTT. As protein: CASSNGQGGEKLFF.

This clonotype was found many times. The rearrangement links TRBV7-9 to TRBJ2-5; TRBD2 matches 11 bases. Trimming at V came to 3 bases and at J to 1 base, leaving 4 bases not matched to a gene. Germline V gene sequence: CDR1 SEHNR, CDR2 FQNEAQ (reference sequence). The CDR3 covers 16 residues. The CDR3 protein is CASSLLAGGLQETQYF. The CDR3 DNA follows: TGTGCCAGCAGCTTGCTAGCGGGGGGACTCCAAGAGACCCAGTACTTC.

This clonotype has a count of ten or more. V and J are TRBV20-1 and TRBJ1-1; the D is unclear. Per germline, CDR1 DFQATT and CDR2 SNEGSKA (reference sequence). The V end was cut by 1 base, the J end by 1 base, with 4 bases between. This CDR3 has 12 amino acids. The chain's CDR3 is CSARGRNTEAFF. The CDR3 bases are TGCAGTGCTAGAGGGAGGAACACTGAAGCTTTCTTT.

The J gene is TRBJ2-3, the V gene TRBV7-8; TRBD2 agrees at 11 bases. This CDR3 has 15 amino acids. The V and J ends lost 1 base and 5 bases, in that order; junction bases with no gene match: 2. CDR1 and CDR2 from the germline V gene are SGHVS and FQNEAQ. The CDR3 loop is CASSLGTSGLDTQYF. The CDR3 nucleotides are TGTGCCAGCAGCTTAGGGACTAGCGGGTTAGATACGCAGTATTTT.

This chain links TRBV9 with TRBJ1-5, with D perhaps matching TRBD1 (5 bases). CDR1 and CDR2 (germline): SGDLS, YYNGEE. This CDR3 is 14 amino acids long. V lost 1 base to trimming and J lost 6 bases, with 11 bases between them. CDR3 loop: CASSVHSGGQPQHF. DNA for the CDR3: TGTGCCAGCAGCGTACACTCTGGGGGTCAGCCCCAGCATTTT.

This clonotype was counted many times. The rearrangement links TRBV5-1 to TRBJ2-7; D remains ambiguous. The length of the CDR3 is 14 residues. Germline V gives CDR1 SGHRS, CDR2 YFSETQ. The germline V and J ends were trimmed by 0 bases and 2 bases, with 9 bases remaining between them. CDR3 sequence (DNA): TGCGCCAGCAGCTTGGAGGGCCGGACCTACGAGCAGTACTTC. Translating gives CASSLEGRTYEQYF.

This chain links TRBV18 with TRBJ1-2; 9 nucleotides line up with TRBD1. The CDR3 length is 14 residues. The germline CDR1 and CDR2 sequences are KGHSH and LQKENI. The junction had 4 bases not matched to a gene; V was cut back by 2 bases and J by 6 bases. The CDR3 nucleotides read TGTGCCAGCTCACCAGGACGGACAGGGGATGGCTACACCTTC. It yields the protein CASSPGRTGDGYTF.

This clonotype was recorded at least ten times. The J gene is TRBJ2-7, the V gene TRBV6-1; 8 positions agree with TRBD2. The germline V gene has CDR1 MNHNS and CDR2 SASEGT. V lost 5 bases to trimming and J lost 3 bases; unmatched junction nucleotides: 9. This CDR3 is built from 15 residues. CDR3 sequence: CASSLAGGTLYEQYF. The CDR3 DNA follows: TGTGCCAGCAGTCTGGCGGGAGGCACCCTCTACGAGCAGTACTTC.

In this sample, this clonotype turned up many times. The chain employs TRBV20-1 and TRBJ2-7, with D possibly being TRBD1 (5 bases). The CDR3 is made up of 15 amino acids. Germline lookup yields CDR1 DFQATT and CDR2 SNEGSKA (reference sequence). V was cut by 0 bases and J by 6 bases, with 18 bases left in between. This CDR3 is CSARDPGPRVGEQYF. The CDR3 DNA is TGCAGTGCTAGAGATCCAGGCCCCAGGGTAGGCGAGCAGTACTTC.

This clonotype was seen many times. This chain joins TRBV11-2 and TRBJ1-2, with 7 bases identical to TRBD1. Germline lookup yields CDR1 SGHAT and CDR2 FQNNGV. Losses at the gene ends were 1 base for V and 2 bases for J; bases not matched to a gene: 1. This CDR3 is 14 amino acids long. The CDR3 sequence: CASSLGRGNYGYTF. CDR3 DNA: TGTGCCAGCAGCTTAGGCAGGGGGAACTATGGCTACACCTTC.

V gene TRBV7-3 combines with J gene TRBJ2-7; tentative D call: TRBD2 (6 bases). This CDR3 has 14 residues. Germline CDR1 is SGHTA and CDR2 is FQGTGA. V was shortened by 8 bases and J by 0 bases, with 14 bases between the two germline ends. CDR3 protein: CASGGAGRSYEQYF. CDR3 nucleotide sequence: TGTGCCAGCGGCGGGGCAGGGCGCTCCTACGAGCAGTACTTC.

This clonotype appeared a single time. The rearrangement uses TRBV6-2 or TRBV6-3 and TRBJ1-1, with D tentatively TRBD1 (5 bases). The V end lost 6 bases, the J end lost 5 bases, and 22 bases lay between the germline ends. Germline V gives CDR1 MNHEY, CDR2 SVGEGT. There are 16 residues in the CDR3. CDR3 coding DNA: TGTGCCAGCAGCCCGGAGGGGTCCTCCGGGTGGACTGAAGCTTTCTTT. It encodes CASSPEGSSGWTEAFF.

This clonotype came up many times. The chain has TRBV19 and TRBJ1-1; no clear D. V lost 3 bases, J lost 6 bases, and 8 bases lay in between. This CDR3 contains 12 residues. Germline CDR1 is LNHDA and CDR2 is SQIVND (reference sequence). The DNA of the CDR3 is TGTGCCAGTAGTATTTCGTTAGCTGAAGCTTTCTTT. Its translation is CASSISLAEAFF.

This clonotype was seen at least ten times. The chain carries TRBV2 and TRBJ2-7; 9 bases agree with TRBD2. The length of the CDR3 is 15 residues. The V and J ends lost 5 bases and 1 base, in that order; junction bases with no gene match: 6. Germline CDR1 SNHLY, CDR2 FYNNEI. CDR3 sequence: CASSRPAGGSYEQYF. CDR3 coding DNA: TGTGCCAGCAGTCGCCCAGCGGGGGGATCCTACGAGCAGTACTTC.

A single count supports this clonotype. The junction departs from the called germline gene at one end, perhaps through a read error. CDR3: CASRAMTGGAGETQCF. CDR3 in DNA: TGTGCCAGCAGAGCCATGACTGGCGGGGCGGGAGAGACCCAGTGCTTC. The rearrangement uses TRBV6-1 and TRBJ2-5; TRBD2 aligns across 7 bases. Per the germline V gene, CDR1 is MNHNS and CDR2 is SASEGT. This CDR3 spans 16 amino acids.

This clonotype was detected ten times or more. The genes are TRBV29-1 and TRBJ2-3, with D hard to call. CDR1 and CDR2 from the germline V gene are SQVTM and ANQGSEA. The CDR3 consists of 14 residues. Trimming shortened V by 6 bases and J by 0 bases, and 13 bases separated the two germline ends. This chain's CDR3 is CSVTTSSSTDTQYF. Written as DNA, the CDR3 is TGCAGCGTAACGACAAGCTCTAGCACAGATACGCAGTATTTT.

This clonotype was seen many times. The chain links TRBV7-3 to TRBJ1-5; D is undetermined. Germline V gene data show CDR1 as SGHTA and CDR2 as FQGTGA. Trimming removed 1 base at V and 0 bases at J, with 25 bases between. This CDR3 is 21 amino acids long. The CDR3: CASSLIRISGPNVRSNQPQHF. CDR3 bases: TGTGCCAGCAGCTTAATTCGGATCTCCGGGCCGAACGTACGTAGCAATCAGCCCCAGCATTTT.

This clonotype was detected many times. The V and J genes are TRBV3-1 and TRBJ1-3, with D possibly being TRBD1 (5 bases). This CDR3 spans 13 amino acids. The ends were cut back, 5 bases at V and 2 bases at J, with 7 bases in the middle. Germline lookup yields CDR1 LGHDT and CDR2 YNNKEL (reference sequence). CDR3 protein: CASSSGPGNTIYF. DNA for the CDR3: TGTGCCAGCAGCTCGGGACCTGGAAACACCATATATTTT.

The CDR3 coding sequence is TGTGCCAGCAGCCCCGCATACACTGAAGCTTTCTTT. It translates to CASSPAYTEAFF. The V and J genes are TRBV7-2 and TRBJ1-1, with D uncertain. Trimming took off 5 bases at V and 3 bases at J, with 7 bases between the two ends. Germline lookup yields CDR1 SGHTA and CDR2 FQGNSA. The CDR3 has 12 amino acids.